The 20 T cell receptor beta chains below were found in one sample sequenced in a study. One entry per CDR3 protein, called by TCRdb with MiXCR from the RT-PCR reads. The sample includes more than 600,000 distinct CDR3 sequences, approximately 15% of them seen just once. Sequencing used memory CD4+ T cells from blood. These receptors came from a female donor in good health, serving as a healthy control.

The chain carries TRBV7-2 and TRBJ2-7; 8 nucleotides align to TRBD2. The germline V gene encodes CDR1 SGHTA and CDR2 FQGNSA. J lost 0 bases, V lost 4 bases, and 5 bases had no gene match. The CDR3 spans 15 residues. The CDR3 protein is CASSYFSGVSYEQYF. CDR3 nucleotides: TGTGCCAGCAGCTACTTTAGCGGGGTCTCCTACGAGCAGTACTTC.

This clonotype was found many times. The rearrangement joins TRBV5-1 to TRBJ2-1; a possible D gene is TRBD2 (5 bases). CDR1 is SGHRS and CDR2 is YFSETQ in the germline V gene. CDR3 size: 13 residues. V lost 6 bases and J 5 bases, leaving 12 bases between the germline ends. CDR3 nucleotide sequence: TGCGCCAGCACCCTCACTAGTAACAATGAGCAGTTCTTC. Translation gives CASTLTSNNEQFF.

The chain employs TRBV12-3 or TRBV12-4 and TRBJ1-4; D is undetermined. Trimming stripped 5 bases from V and 6 bases from J, with 19 bases between. The CDR3 runs to 16 residues. The CDR3 loop reads CASSLRVGSPDEKLFF. In nucleotides, the CDR3 is TGTGCCAGCAGTCTAAGGGTCGGGAGCCCGGATGAAAAACTGTTTTTT.

This clonotype was observed a few times. This chain uses TRBV7-2 with TRBJ2-1; D might be TRBD1 or TRBD2, each matching 5 bases. CDR1 and CDR2 from the germline V gene are SGHTA and FQGNSA. The CDR3 is 14 amino acids. V was trimmed by 5 bases and J by 7 bases, leaving 15 bases between them. The CDR3 region has the DNA TGTGCCAGCAGCAAACGGGACGCCAAGAATGAGCAGTTCTTC. Translation: CASSKRDAKNEQFF. Together with reference TRBV7-2 and TRBJ2-1, the CDR3 gives the full variable domain: GAGVSQSPSNKVTEKGKDVELRCDPISGHTALYWYRQSLGQGLEFLIYFQGNSAPDKSGLPSDRFSAERTGGSVSTLTIQRTQQEDSAVYLCASSKRDAKNEQFFGPGTRLTVL.

The sample holds many counts of this clonotype. CDR3 amino acids: CASSLLQTGNTIYF. The CDR3 nucleotides read TGTGCCAGCAGTTTACTACAGACCGGAAACACCATATATTTT. The chain employs TRBV12-3 or TRBV12-4 and TRBJ1-3; no clear D gene. The CDR3 length is 14 residues. Trimming pared 2 bases from V and 4 bases from J, leaving 9 bases between.

This clonotype appeared many times. This chain connects TRBV6-5 to TRBJ1-1; TRBD1 agrees at 8 bases. In germline, CDR1 is MNHEY, CDR2 SVGAGI. The CDR3 consists of 15 residues. The junction had 2 bases not matched to a gene; V was cut back by 2 bases and J by 0 bases. The CDR3 DNA is TGTGCCAGCAGTTACGGACAGGGTTTGAACACTGAAGCTTTCTTT. This codes for CASSYGQGLNTEAFF.

V and J are TRBV28 and TRBJ2-5; the D gene is possibly TRBD1 (6 bases). The CDR3 loop spans 16 amino acids. Per germline, CDR1 MDHEN and CDR2 SYDVKM. The germline V and J ends were trimmed by 4 bases and 1 base, with 16 bases remaining between them. Here the CDR3 reads CASSSGPEGVQETQYF. The CDR3 DNA reads as TGTGCCAGCAGTTCTGGCCCAGAGGGGGTCCAAGAGACCCAGTACTTC.

This clonotype showed up just a few times. V is TRBV6-1 and J is TRBJ2-2, with D possibly matching TRBD2 (7 bases). The CDR3 has 16 amino acids. Germline-derived CDR1 and CDR2 are MNHNS and SASEGT. Trimming removed 2 bases at V and 0 bases at J, with 10 bases between. CDR3 sequence reads: CASSEWGGANTGELFF. CDR3 in DNA: TGTGCCAGCAGTGAATGGGGGGGCGCGAACACCGGGGAGCTGTTTTTT.

This clonotype was picked up many times. The rearrangement uses TRBV5-1 and TRBJ2-3; no firm D call. Germline V gene data show CDR1 as SGHRS and CDR2 as YFSETQ. Trimming took off 0 bases at V and 6 bases at J, with 11 bases between the two ends. The CDR3 contains 14 residues. The chain's CDR3 is CASSLAGLLDTQYF. CDR3 DNA: TGCGCCAGCAGCTTGGCCGGGCTGTTGGATACGCAGTATTTT.

This clonotype showed up many times. This chain uses TRBV4-2 with TRBJ2-3; unclear D gene. This CDR3 comprises 16 residues. Trimming shortened V by 4 bases and J by 2 bases, and 16 bases separated the two germline ends. CDR1 is LGHNA and CDR2 is YNFKEQ in the germline V gene. CDR3 amino acids: CASSPPLEGPTDTQYF. Written as DNA, the CDR3 is TGTGCCAGCAGCCCTCCTCTAGAAGGGCCCACAGATACGCAGTATTTT.

This clonotype was found many times. V gene TRBV9 combines with J gene TRBJ2-2, with 9 bases aligning to TRBD2. The V gene's germline CDR1 is SGDLS and CDR2 YYNGEE. J lost 4 bases, V lost 4 bases, and 17 bases had no gene match. The CDR3 spans 19 residues. The CDR3 DNA reads TGTGCCAGCAGCACCCCCGTGGGTAGCGGGAGCTCGGGCACCGGGGAGCTGTTTTTT. Its translation: CASSTPVGSGSSGTGELFF.

This clonotype was detected ten times or more. This chain connects TRBV5-1 to TRBJ2-7; TRBD1 agrees at 7 bases. Looked up from germline, CDR1 is SGHRS and CDR2 is YFSETQ. Trimming at V came to 4 bases and at J to 1 base, leaving 5 bases not matched to a gene. The CDR3 spans 14 residues. CDR3 sequence reads: CASSVGTESYEQYF. CDR3 sequence (DNA): TGCGCCAGCAGCGTCGGGACAGAGTCCTACGAGCAGTACTTC.

The sample holds a few counts of this clonotype. The rearrangement uses TRBV21-1 and TRBJ2-1; TRBD1 is the table's D call and was not checked against the DNA. TRBV21-1 is marked as a pseudogene. CDR3 size: 19 residues. Here the CDR3 DNA reads TGTGCCAGCACCGCCCAAGTGTTCTTAGCGACACGGCTACCGGATGAGCAGTTCTTC. Its translation: CASTAQVFLATRLPDEQFF.

This CDR3 reads CASRQGGGTNEKLFF. In DNA, the CDR3 is TGTGCCAGCAGACAGGGTGGGGGCACTAATGAAAAACTGTTTTTT. V is TRBV27 and J is TRBJ1-4; maybe TRBD1 (6 bases). In germline, CDR1 is MNHEY, CDR2 SMNVEV (reference sequence). The CDR3 loop spans 15 amino acids. V was clipped by 6 bases and J by 2 bases, with 13 bases between them.

DNA of the CDR3: TGTGCCAGCTCACCACCGGGCAGGGATAATCAGCCCCAGCATTTT. Its protein is CASSPPGRDNQPQHF. The chain has TRBV18 and TRBJ1-5; weak D call: TRBD1 (5 bases). The CDR3 is 15 residues long. V lost 0 bases and J lost 4, with 10 bases in between. Germline CDR1 KGHSH, CDR2 LQKENI.

This clonotype was seen many times. The CDR3 region has the DNA TGTGCCAGCAGGTTCGACAGCTACGAGCAGTACTTC. Translating it yields CASRFDSYEQYF. V and J are TRBV6-6 and TRBJ2-7; possible D gene TRBD1, 5 bases. Between the trimmed V and J ends, which lost 6 bases and 3 bases, there was a span of 9 bases. CDR1 and CDR2 from the germline V gene are MNHNY and SVGAGI (reference sequence). CDR3 length: 12 residues.

This clonotype was counted between two and nine times. The chain recombines TRBV7-9 with TRBJ2-1, with 8 nucleotides matching TRBD2. The V gene's germline CDR1 is SEHNR and CDR2 FQNEAQ (reference sequence). This CDR3 has 12 amino acids. V dropped 5 bases and J dropped 13; count of bases not matched to a gene: 7. CDR3 sequence: CASSLPGLVQFF. The CDR3 bases are TGTGCCAGCAGCCTTCCGGGACTAGTACAGTTCTTC.

This clonotype was seen more than once but under ten times. J is TRBJ2-7 and V is TRBV20-1, with TRBD1 matching 8 bases. The CDR3 spans 15 residues. The junction had 15 bases not matched to a gene; V was cut back by 7 bases and J by 4 bases. Germline V gene sequence: CDR1 DFQATT, CDR2 SNEGSKA (reference sequence). The CDR3 DNA reads as TGCAGTGTTACTGGACAGGGAGGTTTTGGATACGAGCAGTACTTC. Translated, it gives CSVTGQGGFGYEQYF.

This clonotype was observed many times. The chain employs TRBV5-1 and TRBJ2-1; the match to TRBD2 covers 12 bases. Trimming removed 3 bases from V and 5 bases from J; junction bases left unmatched: 9. Germline loops: CDR1 SGHRS, CDR2 YFSETQ. The CDR3 has 17 amino acids. CDR3 DNA sequence: TGCGCCAGCAGCTCCGGGACTAGCGGGTTAGGGGACAATGAGCAGTTCTTC. Translated, it gives CASSSGTSGLGDNEQFF.

A remark on this clonotype: The limits of the CDR3 on the DNA are not certain, so only TCRdb's listed CDR3 is given. V is TRBV12-3 or TRBV12-4 and J is TRBJ1-5; the table's D call, TRBD1, was not checked against the DNA. With termini counted, the CDR3 has 12 amino acids. CDR3 sequence reads: CASSFGQGAQHF.